This is a list of T cell receptor beta chains from one sample in a study of blood T cell repertoires in COVID-19. Only in-frame clones appear in the TCRdb table, and some are missing; sequencing was by immunoSEQ multiplex PCR. The sample carries about 46,000 clones, roughly 80% recorded once. Material for sequencing was peripheral blood. These receptors all come from a man between 60 and 75 years old with acute or convalescent COVID-19. The CDR3 runs from the conserved cysteine through the conserved F or W. D genes are given only for firm matches. Only some rows state a clone size, as once, few, many or a class for expanded clones.

>TRBV25-1|13|TRBJ2-7|.|.
TGTGCCAGCAGCAGGAGGGGATCCTACGAGCAGTACTTC
CASSRRGSYEQYF
>TRBV5-1|15|TRBJ2-5|once|TRBD1
TGCGCCAGCAGCCCCGGGACAGGGGACATGCAGACCCAGTACTTC
CASSPGTGDMQTQYF
>TRBV24-1|18|TRBJ2-5|.|TRBD2
TGTGCCACCAGTGATTACTCACAGAACTGGGGGGAGGGAGAGACCCAGTACTTC
CATSDYSQNWGEGETQYF
>TRBV11-2|15|TRBJ2-3|.|.
TGTGCCAGCAGCCATGGGGCTAGCGCCACAGATACGCAGTATTTT
CASSHGASATDTQYF
>TRBV5-6|13|TRBJ1-1|.|.
TGTGCCAGCAGCCCATCGCGGGGTCGTACCGCTTTCTTT
CASSPSRGRTAFF
>TRBV3-1/TRBV3-2|16|TRBJ2-2|.|.
TGTGCCAGCAGCCAAGTTGTAGGGACTAACACCGGGGAGCTGTTTTTT
CASSQVVGTNTGELFF
>TRBV2|16|TRBJ1-6|.|.
TGTGCCAGCAGTGAGGGGCAGGTGGTGAATAATTCACCCCTCCACTTT
CASSEGQVVNNSPLHF
>TRBV6-2/TRBV6-3|15|TRBJ1-5|once|TRBD1
TGTGCCAGCAGCCCAGACAGGGACCGGAATCAGCCCCAGCATTTT
CASSPDRDRNQPQHF
>TRBV19|13|TRBJ1-5|once|.
TGTGCCAGTAGTACCCGCCGAGATCAGCCCCAGCATTTT
CASSTRRDQPQHF
>TRBV7-4|17|TRBJ2-7|.|.
TGTGCCAGCAGCTTAGATTCTGGAAACAGGGTCTCCTACGAGCAGTACTTC
CASSLDSGNRVSYEQYF
>TRBV6-4|20|TRBJ2-1|.|TRBD1
TGTGCCAGCAGTGACTCGACGGGACAGGGGGTAACTGAGAGGTACAATGAGCAGTTCTTC
CASSDSTGQGVTERYNEQFF
>TRBV6-5|14|TRBJ1-3|.|.
TGTGCCAGCGGACAGTTGAGCTCTGGAAACACCATATATTTT
CASGQLSSGNTIYF
>TRBV18|13|TRBJ2-1|.|.
TGTGCCAGCTCCTCGGACAGTTACAATGAGCAGTTCTTC
CASSSDSYNEQFF
>TRBV29-1|15|TRBJ2-2|.|TRBD2
TGCAGCGTTGATAGAGGGACTAGCGGGGCCGGGGAGCTGTTTTTT
CSVDRGTSGAGELFF
>TRBV5-6|13|TRBJ1-1|.|.
TGTGCCAGCAGCTTGGTCAAAGCCACTGAAGCTTTCTTT
CASSLVKATEAFF
>TRBV5-8|15|TRBJ2-1|.|.
TGTGCCAGCAGCTTGTCCCAGGGGACCTACAATGAGCAGTTCTTC
CASSLSQGTYNEQFF
>TRBV6-1|16|TRBJ1-5|.|TRBD1
TGTGCCAGCAGTGATTTACGCGGGACAGGGGATCAGCCCCAGCATTTT
CASSDLRGTGDQPQHF
>TRBV11-1|14|TRBJ1-1|.|TRBD1
TGTGCCAGCAGCACGGGACAGGGGAGCACTGAAGCTTTCTTT
CASSTGQGSTEAFF
>TRBV5-1|16|TRBJ2-2|.|TRBD1
TGCGCCAGCAGCTCCGGGACAGGGCGGATTGAGGGGGAGCTGTTTTTT
CASSSGTGRIEGELFF
>TRBV19|12|TRBJ1-1|.|TRBD1
TGTGCCAGTAGGACAGGGGCCCTGGGAGCTTTCTTT
CASRTGALGAFF
>TRBV24-1|16|TRBJ2-5|.|TRBD2
TGTGCCACCAGTGATTTGCGGGGGGGTTCGGTGGAGACCCAGTACTTC
CATSDLRGGSVETQYF
>TRBV19|15|TRBJ1-2|.|.
TGTGCCAGTAGTCCCGACAGCTCAACTAACTATGGCTACACCTTC
CASSPDSSTNYGYTF
>TRBV18|13|TRBJ1-1|.|.
TGTGCCAGCAACAGGGATCCGAACACTGAAGCTTTCTTT
CASNRDPNTEAFF
>TRBV5-6|13|TRBJ1-2|.|.
TGTGCCACCGAGGAAACCCCATCCCTTGGCTACACCTTC
CATEETPSLGYTF
>TRBV19|15|TRBJ1-5|.|TRBD1
TGTGCCAGTAGTGAAGGGGGCTTTGGCAATCAGCCCCAGCATTTT
CASSEGGFGNQPQHF
>TRBV11-2|14|TRBJ1-1|.|.
TGTGCCAGCAGACCTAGGCAGGGCGGGGGTGAAGCTTTCTTT
CASRPRQGGGEAFF
>TRBV27|18|TRBJ2-7|.|TRBD2
TGTGCCAGCAGTTTATTGTCCCCGGGGGGAGGCCAGTTCTACGAGCAGTACTTC
CASSLLSPGGGQFYEQYF
>TRBV9|15|TRBJ1-4|.|.
TGTGCCAGCAGCGCCCGTCTTGCAACTAATGAAAAACTGTTTTTT
CASSARLATNEKLFF
>TRBV28|16|TRBJ2-7|few|TRBD1
TGTGCCAGCAGTCCTGCCTTTGGGGACAGGGGGCGAGAGCAGTACTTC
CASSPAFGDRGREQYF
>TRBV19|15|TRBJ1-6|.|TRBD1
TGTGCCAGTAGTATTGGACAGGGACAAAATTCACCCCTCCACTTT
CASSIGQGQNSPLHF
>TRBV20-1|10|TRBJ1-1|few|.
TGCAGTGCCAAGCATCCTGAAGCTTTCTTT
CSAKHPEAFF
>TRBV4-2|16|TRBJ2-3|.|.
TGTGCCAGCAGCCAAGACCTCTCTGAGGTCAGAGATACGCAGTATTTT
CASSQDLSEVRDTQYF
>TRBV11-2|11|TRBJ1-1|.|TRBD1
TGTGCCAGCAGCCCCGACAGGGGGGCTTTCTTT
CASSPDRGAFF
>TRBV19|13|TRBJ1-5|.|.
TGTGCCAGTACCCCCCCGGGGTTCAAGCCCCAGCATTTT
CASTPPGFKPQHF
>TRBV9|19|TRBJ2-2|.|TRBD2
TGTGCCAGCAGTTCACCAGGGACTAGCGGGGGGGCTCAAACCGGGGAGCTGTTTTTT
CASSSPGTSGGAQTGELFF
>TRBV7-2|13|TRBJ1-2|.|.
TGTGCCAGCAGCTTAACAGAGAGCCATGGCTACACCTTC
CASSLTESHGYTF
>TRBV9|13|TRBJ2-5|.|.
TGTGCCAGCAGCGTAACCAGCGGAGAGACCCAGTACTTC
CASSVTSGETQYF
>TRBV19|15|TRBJ2-1|.|.
TGTGCCAGTAGTATAGGCGACAGCAACTACAATGAGCAGTTCTTC
CASSIGDSNYNEQFF
>TRBV4-1|16|TRBJ1-4|.|TRBD1
TGCGCCAGCAGCCATGTTGGACAGGGGGGAGATGAAAAACTGTTTTTT
CASSHVGQGGDEKLFF
>TRBV6-2/TRBV6-3|16|TRBJ2-1|.|.
TGTGCCAGCAGTTACTCGATGAGGAGCTCCTACAATGAGCAGTTCTTC
CASSYSMRSSYNEQFF
>TRBV5-1|12|TRBJ1-1|once|TRBD1
TGCGCCAGCAGCCGGACAGGGGATGAAGCTTTCTTT
CASSRTGDEAFF
>TRBV25-1|15|TRBJ1-2|.|.
TGTGCCAGCAGCCCCTATGGCGGGGGGGGCTATGGCTACACCTTC
CASSPYGGGGYGYTF
>TRBV28|14|TRBJ1-4|.|.
TGTGCCAGCAGTTTTCGGGGGGCGGGTGAAAAACTGTTTTTT
CASSFRGAGEKLFF
>TRBV9|15|TRBJ1-1|.|TRBD1
TGTGCCAGCAGCGCCGGGACAGCCGGGGACACTGAAGCTTTCTTT
CASSAGTAGDTEAFF
>TRBV6-5|15|TRBJ2-1|.|.
TGTGCCAGCAGTTACCAGGGACACCGAGGGAATGAGCAGTTCTTC
CASSYQGHRGNEQFF
>TRBV19|18|TRBJ1-1|.|TRBD1
TGTGCCAGTAGTAATTTCTTCGTAACGGACAGGGGCTCAACTGAAGCTTTCTTT
CASSNFFVTDRGSTEAFF
>TRBV27|16|TRBJ2-2|.|.
TGTGCCAGCAGTTCCCCGAGGAAGCCGAACACCGGGGAGCTGTTTTTT
CASSSPRKPNTGELFF
>TRBV19|12|TRBJ2-2|.|.
TGTGCCAGTAGTCTTGACACCGGGGAGCTGTTTTTT
CASSLDTGELFF
>TRBV24-1|15|TRBJ2-1|.|.
TGTGCCACCAGTGGGGGACTTGAGCCTTACAATGAGCAGTTCTTC
CATSGGLEPYNEQFF
>TRBV5-1|13|TRBJ2-2|.|.
TGCGCCAGCAGCTGGGGAGCAGGCGGGGAGCTGTTTTTT
CASSWGAGGELFF
>TRBV2|11|TRBJ1-2|.|.
TGTGCCAGCAGTGTTCAGGTTGGCTACACCTTC
CASSVQVGYTF
>TRBV30|14|TRBJ2-2|.|.
TGTGCCTGGAGTTTTCCGGGAGTCACCGGGGAGCTGTTTTTT
CAWSFPGVTGELFF
>TRBV12-3/TRBV12-4|13|TRBJ1-1|.|.
TGTGCCAGCAGTTCACAAGAAAACACTGAAGCTTTCTTT
CASSSQENTEAFF
>TRBV19|14|TRBJ2-1|.|TRBD1
TGTGCCAGTAGTATCCGGACAGGATACAATGAGCAGTTCTTC
CASSIRTGYNEQFF
>TRBV19|14|TRBJ2-1|once|.
TGTGCCAGTAGTATTGGAACAGGGCCAGGCGAGCAGTTCTTC
CASSIGTGPGEQFF
>TRBV7-3|14|TRBJ1-1|.|TRBD1
TGTGCCAGCAGCGCCCCGGACAGGGGGACTGAAGCTTTCTTT
CASSAPDRGTEAFF
>TRBV12-5|13|TRBJ1-2|.|.
TGTGCTAGTGGTTTGGTAACCGGGTATGGCTACACCTTC
CASGLVTGYGYTF
>TRBV5-1|11|TRBJ1-1|.|TRBD1
TGCGCCAGCAGCCAGGGGGTTGAAGCTTTCTTT
CASSQGVEAFF
>TRBV19|16|TRBJ1-2|.|TRBD1
TGTGCCAGTAGTGCTCGACAGGGCTCGGGGTGGTTTGGCTACACCTTC
CASSARQGSGWFGYTF
>TRBV5-4|14|TRBJ1-2|.|.
TGTGCCAGCAGCTTGGAAGCGGGATTCTATGGCTACACCTTC
CASSLEAGFYGYTF